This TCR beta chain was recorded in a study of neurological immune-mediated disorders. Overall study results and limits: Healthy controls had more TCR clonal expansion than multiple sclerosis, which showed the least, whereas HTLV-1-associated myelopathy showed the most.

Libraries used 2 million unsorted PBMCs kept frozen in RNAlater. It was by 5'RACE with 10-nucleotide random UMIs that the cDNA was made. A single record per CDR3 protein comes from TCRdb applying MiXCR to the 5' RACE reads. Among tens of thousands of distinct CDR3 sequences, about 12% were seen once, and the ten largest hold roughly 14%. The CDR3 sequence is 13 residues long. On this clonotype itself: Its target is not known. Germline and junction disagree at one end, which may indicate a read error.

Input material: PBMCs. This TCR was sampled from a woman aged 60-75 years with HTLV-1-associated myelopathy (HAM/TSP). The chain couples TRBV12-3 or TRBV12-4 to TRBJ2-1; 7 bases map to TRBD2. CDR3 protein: CTSSLSKTQGRVF. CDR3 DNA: TGTACCAGCAGTTTATCGAAGACTCAAGGGAGGGTCTTC.